The source of this T cell receptor beta chain is a study of shared clonotypes between healthy human individuals. The overall study: Donor ages ranged 18 to 49 years: a couple of women, a few men.

The study drew all its donors from Caucasian adults living in Nashville, Tennessee. About this clone: The target antigen is unknown.

Notes on the study in general: Naive CD4 clonotypes overlapped across several donors at around 4.7%.

Germline CDR1 reads SNHLY; CDR2 reads FYNNEI. The CDR3 is made up of 14 amino acids. The trim removed 4 bases at V and 6 bases at J, leaving 7 bases unmatched. Here immunoSEQ multiplex PCR was the method, and the copy in TCRdb shows in-frame clones only, minus some. The sample holds 950,000 to 1,300,000 clones; around four fifths are singletons and the top ten take approximately 1.5%. The sequencing sample was made of memory CD4+ T cells sorted from blood. Subset indicated: CD45RA-negative fraction. The TCR originated in a man aged 18-30 years in good health. This chain connects TRBV2 to TRBJ1-2, with 8 nucleotides matching TRBD1. The CDR3 loop is CASSVNRGKDGYTF. The DNA for the CDR3 is TGTGCCAGCAGTGTCAACAGGGGGAAAGATGGCTACACCTTC.